This entry lists 13 T cell receptor beta chains sequenced from one sample in a study of T cells in tumors after PD-1 blockade. Data came from immunoSEQ multiplex PCR; TCRdb stores just in-frame clones and leaves some out. The profile shows roughly 15,000 clones, roughly 82% of them singletons. Sequenced here: PBMCs, sampled after anti-PD-1 treatment. The origin of the receptors is a human donor with basal cell carcinoma.

This clone was counted a single time. V and J are TRBV19 and TRBJ1-1; D gene uncertain. Trimming removed 3 bases from V and 0 bases from J, with 5 bases in between. The CDR3 extends over 13 amino acids. CDR1 and CDR2 from the germline V gene are LNHDA and SQIVND (reference sequence). Written as DNA, the CDR3 is TGTGCCAGTAGTATCCAGTTGAACACTGAAGCTTTCTTT. This encodes CASSIQLNTEAFF.

The gene calls are TRBV2 and TRBJ1-1; 7 bases line up with TRBD1. The CDR3 loop spans 13 amino acids. V dropped 10 bases and J dropped 4; count of bases not matched to a gene: 9. Per the germline V gene, CDR1 is SNHLY and CDR2 is FYNNEI. This CDR3 reads CANTQGEGTEAFF. As DNA, the CDR3 is TGTGCCAACACCCAGGGGGAAGGCACTGAAGCTTTCTTT. The variable domain in full, with the rest retrieved from reference TRBV2 and TRBJ1-1, is EPEVTQTPSHQVTQMGQEVILRCVPISNHLYFYWYRQILGQKVEFLVSFYNNEISEKSEIFDDQFSVERPDGSNFTLKIRSTKLEDSAMYFCANTQGEGTEAFFGQGTRLTVV.

This chain links TRBV24-1 with TRBJ1-2, with D possibly matching TRBD1 (5 bases). The CDR3 contains 14 residues. Germline V gene lookup returns CDR1 KGHDR and CDR2 SFDVKD. With 1 base removed from V and 4 bases from J, the gap between germline ends came to 9 bases. CDR3 in amino acids: CATSDFGATYGYTF. The CDR3 nucleotides are TGTGCCACCAGTGATTTTGGGGCCACCTATGGCTACACCTTC.

The chain employs TRBV21-1 and TRBJ1-2. TRBV21-1 is a listed pseudogene. The CDR3 covers 19 residues. The CDR3 nucleotides read TGTGCCAGCAGCAAAAGGGTGGGGGGGGCTATAACCCCCTTTTATGGCTACACCTTC. Translating it yields CASSKRVGGAITPFYGYTF.

This clone was seen just once. This chain connects TRBV3-1 (or the pseudogene TRBV3-2) to TRBJ1-2; D not resolved. Trimming took off 4 bases at V and 4 bases at J, with 16 bases between the two ends. This CDR3 is 15 amino acids long. The V gene's germline CDR1 is LGHDT and CDR2 YNNKEL (reference sequence). The CDR3 is CASSPWRGAGYGYTF. For the CDR3, the DNA is TGTGCCAGCAGCCCCTGGCGGGGAGCGGGCTATGGCTACACCTTC.

This rearrangement joins TRBV2 to TRBJ2-1, with 13 bases matching TRBD2. Germline CDR1 reads SNHLY; CDR2 reads FYNNEI. J was trimmed by 5 bases and V by 3 bases; bases with no gene match: 4. The CDR3 is 16 amino acids. Here the CDR3 DNA reads TGTGCCAGCAGTGAGATGGGACTAGCGGGAAACAATGAGCAGTTCTTC. Its protein product is CASSEMGLAGNNEQFF.

V and J are TRBV15 and TRBJ1-6; maybe TRBD1 (6 bases). V lost 0 bases and J lost 5, with 17 bases in between. This CDR3 region has 18 residues. Germline CDR1 is LNHNV and CDR2 is YYDKDF (reference sequence). The CDR3 DNA reads TGTGCCACCAGCAGAGAGAGAGGGTCCGGGACAAATAATTCACCCCTCCACTTT. Amino acid sequence: CATSRERGSGTNNSPLHF.

This chain uses TRBV6-5 with TRBJ2-3; TRBD1 matches 10 bases. The germline CDR1 and CDR2 sequences are MNHEY and SVGAGI. This CDR3 is 15 amino acids long. With 6 bases clipped from V and 6 bases from J, the junction kept 9 bases outside the gene matches. The CDR3 bases are TGTGCCAGCAGCCCGTCGACAGGGGGCCCCGATACGCAGTATTTT. Its translation is CASSPSTGGPDTQYF.

This clone was seen once. The chain employs TRBV2 and TRBJ2-1; 7 nucleotides match TRBD2. From germline, CDR1 is SNHLY and CDR2 FYNNEI. The V gene end was trimmed by 3 bases and the J gene end by 5 bases; junction bases not matched to a gene: 4. The CDR3 is 14 amino acids. The CDR3 sequence is CASSDELAHNEQFF. The CDR3 DNA reads as TGTGCCAGCAGTGACGAACTAGCGCACAATGAGCAGTTCTTC.

The chain joins TRBV7-6 to TRBJ2-7; TRBD1 aligns across 7 bases. With 3 bases clipped from V and 0 bases from J, the junction kept 11 bases outside the gene matches. The CDR3 spans 17 residues. Germline V gene sequence: CDR1 SGHVS, CDR2 FNYEAQ. The CDR3 DNA reads TGTGCCAGCAGCTTTAGATCGGGACAGATGAACTCCTACGAGCAGTACTTC. It codes for CASSFRSGQMNSYEQYF.

This clone was found a few times. V and J are TRBV10-2 and TRBJ2-7; 7 nucleotides line up with TRBD1. This CDR3 is built from 17 residues. Germline lookup yields CDR1 WSHSY and CDR2 SAAADI. The J segment lost 0 bases and the V segment lost 5 bases, leaving 13 bases of the junction unmatched. The DNA for the CDR3 is TGCGCCAGCAGTCCGGGACAGCTGAGAACCAGCTCCTACGAGCAGTACTTC. Encoded protein: CASSPGQLRTSSYEQYF.

This clone is classed as medium-sized. The chain uses TRBV7-9 and TRBJ2-2; possibly TRBD2 for D (6 bases). Germline CDR1 SEHNR, CDR2 FQNEAQ (reference sequence). The CDR3 runs 17 residues. V lost 4 bases and J lost 4, with 19 bases in between. The CDR3 loop is CASSSPYRETFTGELFF. In nucleotides, the CDR3 is TGTGCCAGCAGCTCGCCCTACCGGGAGACTTTCACCGGGGAGCTGTTTTTT.

This clone appeared once. This chain connects TRBV6-5 to TRBJ1-2; 7 bases fit TRBD1. V shed 8 bases, J shed 4 bases, and the junction held 10 bases outside the gene matches. Germline loops: CDR1 MNHEY, CDR2 SVGAGI. The CDR3 has 14 amino acids. The CDR3 region is CASSNRGIFYGYTF. In nucleotides, the CDR3 is TGTGCCAGCTCAAACAGGGGAATCTTCTATGGCTACACCTTC.